These 2 T cell receptor beta chains were all obtained from the same sample, sequenced in a study of blood T cell repertoires in COVID-19. The table came from immunoSEQ multiplex PCR; TCRdb's copy has only in-frame clones and leaves some out. Of 160,000 or so clones detected, roughly 89% appear once; the ten largest clones hold around 1.4%. The specimen sequenced was peripheral blood. These TCRs come from a woman aged 45-59 years with acute or convalescent COVID-19.

CDR3 DNA sequence: TGCGCCAGCAGCCCGGAGACAGGCCTGAATGAAAAACTGTTTTTT. Translated, it gives CASSPETGLNEKLFF. V gene TRBV4-3 combines with J gene TRBJ1-4, with TRBD1 as a possible D gene (6 bases). This CDR3 is 15 amino acids long. V dropped 4 bases and J dropped 5 bases, with 14 bases sitting between them. Looked up from germline, CDR1 is LGHNA and CDR2 is YSLEER.

The chain combines TRBV5-4 with TRBJ1-3; no firm D call. The CDR3 has 13 residues. Germline loops: CDR1 SGHNT, CDR2 YYREEE (reference sequence). Trimming cost V 1 base and J 7 bases, with 9 bases left between them. The CDR3 coding sequence is TGTGCCAGCAGCTTGATAGGAGGGAACACCATATATTTT. Translated, it gives CASSLIGGNTIYF.